The 10 T cell receptor beta chains listed next were all sequenced from one sample in a study of CD8 T cells in ankylosing spondylitis. TCRdb reanalysed the 5' RACE reads using MiXCR and keeps one entry per CDR3 protein. The sample holds 300,000 to 400,000 distinct CDR3 sequences, approximately 10% seen once. The sample comprised blood, either unsorted or a sorted T cell fraction (not recorded which). The receptors were sampled from a female donor with ankylosing spondylitis or in good health (not recorded which).

As for this clonotype: It may be a read error: a sequence one base away is much more abundant. In nucleotides, the CDR3 is TGCGCCAGCAGCTTGACTAGAAGCGGGCAGTACTTC. Translation: CASSLTRSGQYF. This chain links TRBV5-1 with TRBJ2-7, with D possibly matching TRBD2 (5 bases). From germline, CDR1 is SGHRS and CDR2 YFSETQ. V was cut by 1 base and J by 9 bases, with 11 bases left in between. This CDR3 spans 12 amino acids.

The table lists this clonotype with many counts. V and J are TRBV12-3 or TRBV12-4 and TRBJ2-7; D is ambiguous. Trimming removed 3 bases at V and 3 bases at J, with 6 bases between. CDR3 size: 12 residues. The CDR3 reads CASSFQDYEQYF. CDR3 bases: TGTGCCAGCAGTTTCCAGGACTACGAGCAGTACTTC.

CDR3 nucleotides: TGCGCCAGCAGCCAAGATCTAGTGACAAAAAACATTCAGTACTTC. This sequence encodes CASSQDLVTKNIQYF. The V and J genes are TRBV4-1 and TRBJ2-4; D unresolved. The germline CDR1 and CDR2 sequences are MGHRA and YSYEKL. This CDR3 spans 15 amino acids. Trimming pared 0 bases from V and 4 bases from J, leaving 10 bases between.

This clonotype appeared many times. The rearrangement links TRBV20-1 to TRBJ2-1, with a possible D match to TRBD1 (6 bases). Between the trimmed V and J ends, which lost 1 base and 8 bases, there was a span of 18 bases. The germline V gene encodes CDR1 DFQATT and CDR2 SNEGSKA (reference sequence). The CDR3 is made up of 15 amino acids. The CDR3 loop reads CSARGESPKGDEQFF. The DNA for the CDR3 is TGCAGTGCTAGAGGGGAGTCCCCAAAGGGGGATGAGCAGTTCTTC.

The chain has TRBV2 and TRBJ1-4, with a possible D match to TRBD1 (5 bases). Trimming cost V 3 bases and J 5 bases, with 13 bases left between them. Looked up from germline, CDR1 is SNHLY and CDR2 is FYNNEI. The CDR3 runs to 15 residues. The CDR3 nucleotides are TGTGCCAGCAGTGACCCGGGAGGGGCGAATGAAAAACTGTTTTTT. It codes for CASSDPGGANEKLFF.

Ten or more counts support this clonotype. This CDR3 reads CASSLNRGGSTDTQYF. In nucleotides, the CDR3 is TGTGCCAGCAGCCTAAACAGGGGAGGTAGCACAGATACGCAGTATTTT. The V gene is TRBV7-9, the J gene TRBJ2-3; maybe TRBD1 (7 bases). Germline CDR1 SEHNR, CDR2 FQNEAQ (reference sequence). Trimming cost V 5 bases and J 0 bases, with 15 bases left between them. The CDR3 length is 16 residues.

This clonotype was counted between two and nine times. The J gene is TRBJ2-2, the V gene TRBV7-9; possibly TRBD2 for D (6 bases). There are 14 residues in the CDR3. The V and J ends lost 3 bases and 6 bases respectively, with 11 bases between them. Looked up from germline, CDR1 is SEHNR and CDR2 is FQNEAQ (reference sequence). This CDR3 reads CASSFGRGSGELFF. CDR3 in DNA: TGTGCCAGCAGCTTTGGACGGGGGTCCGGGGAGCTGTTTTTT.

The genes are TRBV20-1 and TRBJ2-7, with D possibly being TRBD1 or TRBD2 (7 bases each). This CDR3 region has 15 residues. The V gene lost 1 base and the J gene lost 1 base, with 14 bases spanning the gap. Germline V gene data show CDR1 as DFQATT and CDR2 as SNEGSKA (reference sequence). The CDR3 DNA follows: TGCAGTGCTAGAGGGGCAGGGGGGGGATCCTACGAGCAGTACTTC. Translated, it gives CSARGAGGGSYEQYF.

In its sample, this clonotype was seen many times. The chain joins TRBV20-1 to TRBJ1-6; D remains unclear. V dropped 4 bases and J dropped 8 bases, with 18 bases sitting between them. CDR3 length: 15 amino acids. Germline V gene sequence: CDR1 DFQATT, CDR2 SNEGSKA (reference sequence). CDR3 bases: TGCAGTGCTAAGGCGAAGGGATCAGTTTATTCACCCCTCCACTTT. It translates to CSAKAKGSVYSPLHF.

In its sample, this clonotype was seen many times. The genes are TRBV20-1 and TRBJ2-1; TRBD2 agrees at 10 bases. CDR3 length: 14 amino acids. The junction had 8 bases not matched to a gene; V was cut back by 3 bases and J by 9 bases. CDR1 is DFQATT and CDR2 is SNEGSKA in the germline V gene (reference sequence). The CDR3 bases are TGCAGTGCTAGTACTAGCGGGGCTAACACTGAGCAGTTCTTC. Translating gives CSASTSGANTEQFF.